These 20 T cell receptor beta chains were sequenced from one sample in a study of blood T cell repertoires in COVID-19. Assay used: immunoSEQ multiplex PCR; TCRdb lists only in-frame clones, some missing. The sample has roughly 140,000 clones; about 80% are singletons. The specimen sequenced was peripheral blood. Receptors originate from an elderly woman in a cohort sampled during active or convalescent COVID-19.

The chain links TRBV5-1 to TRBJ2-5; TRBD2 matches at 8 bases. The V segment lost 2 bases and the J segment 1 base; nucleotides outside the gene matches: 7. The CDR3 is 16 amino acids. Germline CDR1 is SGHRS and CDR2 is YFSETQ. This CDR3 is CASSFAAGGAQETQYF. CDR3 nucleotide sequence: TGCGCCAGCAGCTTTGCGGCGGGGGGCGCCCAAGAGACCCAGTACTTC.

The chain recombines TRBV2 with TRBJ2-3, with TRBD2 matching over 11 bases. The CDR3 contains 17 residues. CDR1 is SNHLY, CDR2 FYNNEI, per germline. Trimming took 3 bases from V and 7 from J; bases not matched to a gene: 12. Here the CDR3 DNA reads TGTGCCAGCAGTGAGTTCCGGCTAGCGGGGGGTTATAATACGCAGTATTTT. This gives the protein CASSEFRLAGGYNTQYF. The full variable domain, its missing parts supplied by reference TRBV2 and TRBJ2-3, is EPEVTQTPSHQVTQMGQEVILRCVPISNHLYFYWYRQILGQKVEFLVSFYNNEISEKSEIFDDQFSVERPDGSNFTLKIRSTKLEDSAMYFCASSEFRLAGGYNTQYFGPGTRLTVL.

The V and J genes are TRBV19 and TRBJ1-2; TRBD1 matches at 9 bases. The germline V gene encodes CDR1 LNHDA and CDR2 SQIVND (reference sequence). V dropped 5 bases and J dropped 8; count of bases not matched to a gene: 21. The CDR3 extends over 18 amino acids. The CDR3 reads CASSARMDRGHIIRGYTF. For the CDR3, the DNA is TGTGCCAGTAGTGCGCGAATGGACAGGGGTCATATCATCCGGGGCTACACCTTC. The full variable domain, with the rest looked up from reference TRBV19 and TRBJ1-2, is DGGITQSPKYLFRKEGQNVTLSCEQNLNHDAMYWYRQDPGQGLRLIYYSQIVNDFQKGDIAEGYSVSREKKESFPLTVTSAQKNPTAFYLCASSARMDRGHIIRGYTFGSGTRLTVV.

The chain uses TRBV7-2 and TRBJ1-3, with 7 bases aligning to TRBD1. Germline V gene lookup returns CDR1 SGHTA and CDR2 FQGNSA. Losses at the gene ends were 5 bases for V and 0 bases for J; bases not matched to a gene: 7. This CDR3 is built from 16 residues. CDR3 nucleotides: TGTGCCAGCAGCCTCGGACAGGAGAGCTCTGGAAACACCATATATTTT. Its protein product is CASSLGQESSGNTIYF.

V usage is TRBV28 and J usage is TRBJ1-1; D unresolved. V was pared by 9 bases and J by 2 bases, with 10 bases between. The CDR3 runs to 12 residues. Germline loops: CDR1 MDHEN, CDR2 SYDVKM. The DNA of the CDR3 is TGTGCCAGTGGGAGGATTAACACTGAAGCTTTCTTT. Its translation: CASGRINTEAFF.

V and J are TRBV7-2 and TRBJ1-2, with 7 positions matching TRBD1. The CDR3 sequence is 14 residues long. Per the germline V gene, CDR1 is SGHTA and CDR2 is FQGNSA. V gave up 7 bases and J gave up 4 bases; unmatched junction bases: 9. CDR3 sequence reads: CASTQMGQLYGYTF. The CDR3 DNA reads TGTGCCAGCACCCAAATGGGACAGCTCTATGGCTACACCTTC.

This sequence joins TRBV2 and TRBJ2-3; 10 bases match TRBD1. Germline lookup yields CDR1 SNHLY and CDR2 FYNNEI. Trimming cost V 4 bases and J 8 bases; bases outside gene matches: 3. CDR3 size: 13 residues. Written as DNA, the CDR3 is TGTGCCAGCAGTGCAAGACAGGGGGCTACGCAGTATTTT. Amino acids: CASSARQGATQYF.

V gene TRBV3-1 (or the pseudogene TRBV3-2) combines with J gene TRBJ1-5; D remains unclear. The CDR3 length is 15 residues. The germline V and J ends were trimmed by 4 bases and 1 base, with 11 bases remaining between them. CDR1 is LGHDT, CDR2 YNNKEL, per germline (reference sequence). The CDR3 loop is CASSRSKRSNQPQHF. For the CDR3, the DNA is TGTGCCAGCAGCCGATCAAAGCGGAGCAATCAGCCCCAGCATTTT.

V is TRBV4-1 and J is TRBJ2-4; 7 bases fit TRBD1. Germline values: CDR1 MGHRA, CDR2 YSYEKL. The CDR3 extends over 15 amino acids. Trimming at V came to 4 bases and at J to 6 bases, leaving 9 bases not matched to a gene. Here the CDR3 reads CASSPPDRVGNIQYF. In nucleotides, the CDR3 is TGCGCCAGCAGCCCCCCCGACAGGGTGGGAAACATTCAGTACTTC.

This clone was picked up a small number of times. The chain employs TRBV7-8 and TRBJ2-5, with 9 bases aligning to TRBD2. Trimming at V came to 1 base and at J to 0 bases, leaving 9 bases not matched to a gene. Germline V CDR1 and CDR2: SGHVS, FQNEAQ. The CDR3 spans 18 residues. In DNA, the CDR3 is TGTGCCAGCAGCTTAGACGCGGGGGGGCCCAGGTACCAAGAGACCCAGTACTTC. This codes for CASSLDAGGPRYQETQYF.

The chain has TRBV18 and TRBJ1-1, with D hard to call. The CDR3 runs to 16 residues. CDR1 is KGHSH and CDR2 is LQKENI in the germline V gene. The germline V and J ends were trimmed by 2 bases and 0 bases, with 13 bases remaining between them. The CDR3 here is CASSPRPEIMNTEAFF. Written as DNA, the CDR3 is TGTGCCAGCTCACCAAGGCCGGAGATCATGAACACTGAAGCTTTCTTT.

This chain links TRBV5-1 with TRBJ2-5, with TRBD1 matching 9 bases. Germline values: CDR1 SGHRS, CDR2 YFSETQ. Losses at the gene ends were 6 bases for V and 4 bases for J; bases not matched to a gene: 16. The CDR3 has 17 residues. This CDR3 reads CASNINRGQGRLETQYF. CDR3 coding DNA: TGCGCCAGCAACATTAATAGGGGACAGGGAAGGTTAGAGACCCAGTACTTC.

The J gene is TRBJ1-2, the V gene TRBV7-2; D not certain. CDR1 is SGHTA, CDR2 FQGNSA, per germline. The ends were cut back, 5 bases at V and 0 bases at J, with 13 bases in the middle. This CDR3 comprises 15 residues. The CDR3 spells CASSLSLLSNYGYTF. The CDR3 DNA reads TGTGCCAGCAGCCTTAGCCTTCTTTCTAACTATGGCTACACCTTC.

The J gene is TRBJ1-1, the V gene TRBV4-1; no clear D gene. The CDR3 spans 14 residues. The germline CDR1 and CDR2 sequences are MGHRA and YSYEKL. Trimming removed 0 bases from V and 3 bases from J, with 8 bases in between. The CDR3 here is CASSQDPGDTEAFF. In nucleotides, the CDR3 is TGCGCCAGCAGCCAAGATCCGGGAGACACTGAAGCTTTCTTT.

This sequence joins TRBV6-6 and TRBJ2-5; D uncertain. The CDR3 is 15 residues long. V was clipped by 6 bases and J by 3 bases, with 17 bases between them. Germline assignment: CDR1 MNHNY and CDR2 SVGAGI (reference sequence). This CDR3 is CASRQTEWRKETQYF. The DNA for the CDR3 is TGTGCCAGCAGGCAGACGGAATGGAGAAAAGAGACCCAGTACTTC.

In DNA, the CDR3 is TGTGCCACCCGGCGGGGGGGAACTAGCACAGATACGCAGTATTTT. This gives the protein CATRRGGTSTDTQYF. The chain is built from TRBV2 and TRBJ2-3; 9 nucleotides line up with TRBD2. The CDR3 runs to 15 residues. V trimming: 10 bases; J trimming: 0 bases; junction bases outside the gene matches: 8. CDR1 SNHLY and CDR2 FYNNEI come from the germline V gene.

CDR3 region: CASSEKRGLIETQYF. Written as DNA, the CDR3 is TGTGCCAGTAGTGAGAAAAGGGGGCTGATAGAGACCCAGTACTTC. The rearrangement joins TRBV19 to TRBJ2-5; 7 bases align to TRBD1. V lost 5 bases, J lost 4 bases, and 10 bases stayed unmatched. Per germline, CDR1 LNHDA and CDR2 SQIVND (reference sequence). The CDR3 has 15 amino acids.

The J gene is TRBJ1-2, the V gene TRBV6-2 or TRBV6-3; 7 positions match TRBD1. The V gene's germline CDR1 is MNHEY and CDR2 SVGEGT. The CDR3 extends over 16 amino acids. V trimming: 4 bases; J trimming: 5 bases; junction bases outside the gene matches: 13. Written as DNA, the CDR3 is TGTGCCAGCAGTTCAGTGACAGGGCCGGACGTATATGGCTACACCTTC. The encoded protein is CASSSVTGPDVYGYTF.

The J gene is TRBJ2-3, the V gene TRBV7-2; perhaps TRBD2 as D (7 bases). The CDR3 loop spans 17 amino acids. Germline assignment: CDR1 SGHTA and CDR2 FQGNSA. Trimming shortened V by 3 bases and J by 7 bases, and 23 bases separated the two germline ends. The CDR3 DNA is TGTGCCAGCAGCTTGAGGAGGGGGGGGCCTACGACAAATACGCAGTATTTT. Translation gives CASSLRRGGPTTNTQYF.

Points on this clone: Other DNA sequences in the same sample also yield this CDR3. V gene TRBV7-9 combines with J gene TRBJ2-7; unclear D gene. V dropped 1 base and J dropped 4 bases, with 8 bases sitting between them. Germline V CDR1 and CDR2: SEHNR, FQNEAQ (reference sequence). This CDR3 comprises 13 residues. CDR3 DNA: TGTGCCAGCAGCTTAGATAGTTCGTACGAGCAGTACTTC. The encoded protein is CASSLDSSYEQYF. Supplemented by reference TRBV7-9 and TRBJ2-7, the full variable domain reads DTGVSQNPRHKITKRGQNVTFRCDPISEHNRLYWYRQTLGQGPEFLTYFQNEAQLEKSRLLSDRFSAERPKGSFSTLEIQRTEQGDSAMYLCASSLDSSYEQYFGPGTRLTVT.